This entry lists 23 T cell receptor beta chains sequenced from one sample in a study of beta chain features in type 1 diabetes. What was sequenced were expressed TCRB transcripts, since all of the isolated RNA had been reverse transcribed. Assay: immunoSEQ multiplex PCR; the TCRdb copy retains only in-frame clones and omits some. The sample contains over 150,000 clones, 10% to 15% of which appear only once. The sequencing sample was made of central memory CD4+ T cells from blood. The receptors were sampled from a woman aged 18-30 years in good health.

This clone was recorded many times. The chain links TRBV18 to TRBJ2-6; perhaps TRBD1 as D (5 bases). V lost 3 bases, J lost 0 bases, and 6 bases lay in between. This CDR3 region has 15 residues. The germline V gene has CDR1 KGHSH and CDR2 LQKENI. CDR3 protein: CASSPQGSGANVLTF. The CDR3, as DNA: TGTGCCAGCTCACCGCAGGGCTCTGGGGCCAACGTCCTGACTTTC.

This clone was observed a few times. The chain's CDR3 is CASSTNRAGAYEQYF. In DNA, the CDR3 is TGCGCCAGCAGCACGAACAGGGCTGGAGCCTACGAGCAGTACTTC. The V call is TRBV5-1, the J call TRBJ2-7, with D possibly being TRBD1 (6 bases). Germline V gene data show CDR1 as SGHRS and CDR2 as YFSETQ. CDR3 size: 15 residues. The V end was cut by 4 bases, the J end by 2 bases, with 16 bases between.

Only a few counts were recorded for this clone. The V call is TRBV30, the J call TRBJ2-7, with 7 bases fitting TRBD2. Germline CDR1 is GTSNPN and CDR2 is SVGIG (reference sequence). The CDR3 sequence is 13 residues long. The junction had 8 bases not matched to a gene; V was cut back by 2 bases and J by 7 bases. CDR3 sequence reads: CAWSFGGGREQYF. As DNA, the CDR3 is TGTGCCTGGAGTTTTGGGGGGGGGAGAGAGCAGTACTTC.

This clone has only a few counts. In DNA form, the CDR3 reads TGCGCCAGCAGCCAAACTCTGGGGAGACAGGGAAGGAGGTATGGCTACACCTTC. Protein product: CASSQTLGRQGRRYGYTF. V is TRBV4-3 and J is TRBJ1-2, with 7 bases aligning to TRBD1. J lost 5 bases, V lost 2 bases, and 17 bases had no gene match. This CDR3 spans 18 amino acids. Germline lookup yields CDR1 LGHNA and CDR2 YSLEER.

This clone was detected only a few times. The chain combines TRBV5-1 with TRBJ2-2; 9 nucleotides align to TRBD2. This CDR3 comprises 19 residues. In germline, CDR1 is SGHRS, CDR2 YFSETQ. The junction had 15 bases not matched to a gene; V was cut back by 2 bases and J by 4 bases. CDR3 region: CASSLLGTSNVDVTGELFF. CDR3 coding DNA: TGCGCCAGCAGCTTACTCGGGACTAGCAATGTCGATGTCACCGGGGAGCTGTTTTTT.

In its sample, this clone was seen a few times. V gene TRBV19 combines with J gene TRBJ2-6; the D gene is possibly TRBD2 (6 bases). CDR1 is LNHDA and CDR2 is SQIVND in the germline V gene (reference sequence). This CDR3 is built from 16 residues. The V gene lost 8 bases and the J gene lost 0 bases, with 14 bases spanning the gap. The CDR3 region has the DNA TGTGCCAGTTGGACGGGACTGGGCTCTGGGGCCAACGTCCTGACTTTC. Translating it yields CASWTGLGSGANVLTF.

The chain couples TRBV30 to TRBJ2-2; TRBD2 matches at 11 bases. The CDR3 is 16 amino acids. Germline trimming cut 3 bases from V and 5 bases from J; bases unmatched to any gene: 8. CDR1 is GTSNPN, CDR2 SVGIG, per germline (reference sequence). The CDR3 reads CAWSVAGGPRTGELFF. The CDR3 region has the DNA TGTGCCTGGAGCGTAGCGGGAGGGCCGAGGACCGGGGAGCTGTTTTTT.

Only a few counts were recorded for this clone. The J gene is TRBJ2-7, the V gene TRBV11-2, with 10 bases matching TRBD1. Germline-derived CDR1 and CDR2 are SGHAT and FQNNGV. The CDR3 sequence is 14 residues long. J was trimmed by 3 bases and V by 11 bases; bases with no gene match: 10. CDR3 region: CAGGKDRGGYEQYF. DNA of the CDR3: TGTGCCGGAGGAAAGGACAGGGGGGGCTACGAGCAGTACTTC.

The genes are TRBV18 and TRBJ1-1; 7 nucleotides align to TRBD1. The CDR3 is made up of 16 amino acids. Per the germline V gene, CDR1 is KGHSH and CDR2 is LQKENI. V lost 3 bases, J lost 4 bases, and 11 bases stayed unmatched. CDR3 region: CASSPLIRQGATEAFF. The CDR3 nucleotides are TGTGCCAGCTCACCTCTAATTCGACAGGGAGCCACTGAAGCTTTCTTT. The whole variable domain, filled in from reference TRBV18 and TRBJ1-1, reads NAGVMQNPRHLVRRRGQEARLRCSPMKGHSHVYWYRQLPEEGLKFMVYLQKENIIDESGMPKERFSAEFPKEGPSILRIQQVVRGDSAAYFCASSPLIRQGATEAFFGQGTRLTVV.

The chain joins TRBV2 to TRBJ1-5; D possibly corresponds to TRBD1 (6 bases). The CDR3 is 15 residues long. CDR1 SNHLY and CDR2 FYNNEI come from the germline V gene. Trimming took 8 bases from V and 1 from J, leaving 15 bases between them. In DNA form, the CDR3 reads TGTGCCAGCCGGGCCGGGACAACCAGCAATCAGCCCCAGCATTTT. Translation gives CASRAGTTSNQPQHF. Using reference TRBV2 and TRBJ1-5 for the parts outside the CDR3, the full variable domain is EPEVTQTPSHQVTQMGQEVILRCVPISNHLYFYWYRQILGQKVEFLVSFYNNEISEKSEIFDDQFSVERPDGSNFTLKIRSTKLEDSAMYFCASRAGTTSNQPQHFGDGTRLSIL.

As to this clone: It may be a read error: a sequence one base away is much more abundant. The sample contains more than one DNA sequence encoding this CDR3. The CDR3 nucleotides read TGTGCCAGCAGTTCGGGACAGGTGAACACTGAAGCTTTCTTT. The encoded protein is CASSSGQVNTEAFF. This sequence joins TRBV6-5 and TRBJ1-1; 8 bases fit TRBD1. The junction had 1 base not matched to a gene; V was cut back by 4 bases and J by 0 bases. This CDR3 contains 14 residues. CDR1 MNHEY and CDR2 SVGAGI come from the germline V gene.

This rearrangement joins TRBV28 to TRBJ2-2; 8 bases agree with TRBD1. CDR1 is MDHEN, CDR2 SYDVKM, per germline. This CDR3 is built from 14 residues. V shed 5 bases and J 13 bases; nucleotides not matched to a gene: 12. The CDR3 loop is CASSTTGGWSVLFF. As DNA, the CDR3 is TGTGCCAGCAGTACTACAGGGGGATGGAGTGTGCTGTTTTTT. Using reference TRBV28 and TRBJ2-2 for the parts outside the CDR3, the full variable domain is DVKVTQSSRYLVKRTGEKVFLECVQDMDHENMFWYRQDPGLGLRLIYFSYDVKMKEKGDIPEGYSVSREKKERFSLILESASTNQTSMYLCASSTTGGWSVLFFGEGSRLTVL.

This clone has more than one count but fewer than ten. J is TRBJ2-5 and V is TRBV5-4; no reliable D call. With 5 bases removed from V and 3 bases from J, the gap between germline ends came to 8 bases. The CDR3 is made up of 12 amino acids. Looked up from germline, CDR1 is SGHNT and CDR2 is YYREEE (reference sequence). The CDR3 bases are TGTGCCAGCAGTTTAGAAAAAGAGACCCAGTACTTC. Its protein product is CASSLEKETQYF.

The chain employs TRBV19 and TRBJ1-2; tentative D call: TRBD1 (6 bases). The CDR3 contains 15 residues. Trimming removed 8 bases at V and 5 bases at J, with 21 bases between. In germline, CDR1 is LNHDA, CDR2 SQIVND (reference sequence). DNA of the CDR3: TGTGCCAGTTCCCACCCAGGGGCGCTTATTTATGGCTACACCTTC. This gives the protein CASSHPGALIYGYTF.

The chain employs TRBV5-4 and TRBJ2-1; 11 bases match TRBD2. J gave up 4 bases and V 3 bases, and 9 bases lay outside the gene matches. Per germline, CDR1 SGHNT and CDR2 YYREEE (reference sequence). The CDR3 loop spans 17 amino acids. The DNA for the CDR3 is TGTGCCAGCAGCTCGACTGGCACTAGCGGGAGATACAATGAGCAGTTCTTC. It codes for CASSSTGTSGRYNEQFF.

This chain connects TRBV5-4 to TRBJ2-1, with D possibly being TRBD1 (5 bases). CDR3 length: 13 residues. Per the germline V gene, CDR1 is SGHNT and CDR2 is YYREEE (reference sequence). Trimming removed 3 bases at V and 10 bases at J, with 14 bases between. DNA for the CDR3: TGTGCCAGCAGCTGGGCGCCACAGGAGGAGCAGTTCTTC. It translates to CASSWAPQEEQFF. The full variable domain, completed using reference TRBV5-4 and TRBJ2-1, is ETGVTQSPTHLIKTRGQQVTLRCSSQSGHNTVSWYQQALGQGPQFIFQYYREEENGRGNFPPRFSGLQFPNYSSELNVNALELDDSALYLCASSWAPQEEQFFGPGTRLTVL.

The V gene is TRBV30, the J gene TRBJ1-1; the D gene is possibly TRBD1 (6 bases). The CDR3 is 14 residues long. The V and J ends lost 2 bases and 1 base respectively, with 11 bases between them. The germline V gene encodes CDR1 GTSNPN and CDR2 SVGIG (reference sequence). DNA of the CDR3: TGTGCCTGGAGTTTGGGACAACCGAACACTGAAGCTTTCTTT. This translates into CAWSLGQPNTEAFF.

V gene TRBV5-1 combines with J gene TRBJ2-7, with a tentative D call TRBD2 (5 bases). The CDR3 has 16 amino acids. The V gene lost 4 bases and the J gene lost 0 bases, with 17 bases spanning the gap. CDR1 and CDR2 (germline): SGHRS, YFSETQ. DNA of the CDR3: TGCGCCAGCAGCCCGAGTAGCGTAAAAAGCTCCTACGAGCAGTACTTC. It encodes CASSPSSVKSSYEQYF. The whole variable domain, filled in from reference TRBV5-1 and TRBJ2-7, reads KAGVTQTPRYLIKTRGQQVTLSCSPISGHRSVSWYQQTPGQGLQFLFEYFSETQRNKGNFPGRFSGRQFSNSRSEMNVSTLELGDSALYLCASSPSSVKSSYEQYFGPGTRLTVT.

The chain carries TRBV29-1 and TRBJ1-1; 8 nucleotides agree with TRBD1. With 4 bases clipped from V and 11 bases from J, the junction kept 9 bases outside the gene matches. The germline V gene has CDR1 SQVTM and CDR2 ANQGSEA. The CDR3 totals 12 residues. CDR3 sequence reads: CSVGGQASTAFF. CDR3 nucleotides: TGCAGCGTTGGGGGACAGGCATCCACGGCTTTCTTT.

V and J are TRBV29-1 and TRBJ1-4; D not resolved. This CDR3 spans 12 amino acids. The V end was cut by 4 bases, the J end by 2 bases, with 5 bases between. The V gene's germline CDR1 is SQVTM and CDR2 ANQGSEA. This CDR3 is CSVGRTNEKLFF. In DNA, the CDR3 is TGCAGCGTTGGGAGGACTAATGAAAAACTGTTTTTT.

A word on this clone: Other DNA variants within this sample encode the same CDR3. The genes are TRBV7-2 and TRBJ2-5, with TRBD2 as a possible D gene (6 bases). The CDR3 extends over 12 amino acids. The V gene's germline CDR1 is SGHTA and CDR2 FQGNSA. Trimming pared 5 bases from V and 5 bases from J, leaving 9 bases between. The CDR3 nucleotides are TGTGCCAGCAGCCTCAGCGGGGAGACCCAGTACTTC. Translating it yields CASSLSGETQYF.

This clone was detected many times. The chain couples TRBV7-9 to TRBJ2-3; D unclear. Trimming took 1 base from V and 2 from J, leaving 7 bases between them. Germline CDR1 reads SEHNR; CDR2 reads FQNEAQ (reference sequence). This CDR3 has 14 amino acids. In nucleotides, the CDR3 is TGTGCCAGCAGCTTAGGCGGAGCCACAGATACGCAGTATTTT. Its protein product is CASSLGGATDTQYF.

The chain recombines TRBV14 with TRBJ2-1, with D possibly TRBD1 on 6 matching bases. The V end was cut by 4 bases, the J end by 0 bases, with 16 bases between. The CDR3 runs 17 residues. The germline gives CDR1 SGHDN, CDR2 FVKESK. The CDR3 bases are TGTGCCAGCAGCCTCCCCGGGACATTTTTCTCCTACAATGAGCAGTTCTTC. This sequence encodes CASSLPGTFFSYNEQFF.